This T cell receptor (beta chain) was captured in a study of beta chain features in type 1 diabetes. At the level of the study: Examination covered some 110,000,000 sorted cells spanning all samples.

Germline V lookup: CDR1 MNHEY, CDR2 SMNVEV (reference sequence). The ends were cut back, 10 bases at V and 2 bases at J, with 17 bases in the middle. The CDR3 totals 14 residues. Every bit of the isolated RNA underwent reverse transcription, so sequencing read expressed TCRB transcripts. Sequenced by immunoSEQ multiplex PCR; TCRdb stores in-frame clones only, minus some. Among a few hundred thousand clones listed, 25% to 30% were seen once. Input material: central memory CD4+ T cells from blood. The TCR was taken from a man younger than 40 in good health. The chain is built from TRBV27 and TRBJ1-1; weak D call: TRBD1 (5 bases). The CDR3 is CATRPGTLNTEAFF. CDR3 bases: TGTGCCACCCGACCCGGGACGCTTAACACTGAAGCTTTCTTT.